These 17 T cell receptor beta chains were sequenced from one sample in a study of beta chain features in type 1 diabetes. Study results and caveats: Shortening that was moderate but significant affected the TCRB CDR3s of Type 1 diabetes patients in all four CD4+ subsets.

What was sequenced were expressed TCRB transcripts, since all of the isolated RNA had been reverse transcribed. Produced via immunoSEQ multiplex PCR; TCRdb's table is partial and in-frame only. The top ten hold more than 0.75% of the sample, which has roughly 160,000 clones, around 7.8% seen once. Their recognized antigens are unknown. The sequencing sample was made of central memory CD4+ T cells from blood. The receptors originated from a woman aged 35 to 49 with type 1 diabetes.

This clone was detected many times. The CDR3: CASSAGRTSDSGNTIYF. The CDR3 DNA is TGCGCCAGCAGCGCGGGACGGACTTCAGACTCTGGAAACACCATATATTTT. This chain links TRBV5-1 with TRBJ1-3; tentative D call: TRBD1 (5 bases). This CDR3 spans 17 amino acids. CDR1 and CDR2 (germline): SGHRS, YFSETQ. Trimming stripped 4 bases from V and 0 bases from J, with 17 bases between.

The CDR3 bases are TGTGCCAGCAGTGGAAACCGGGACTTGAGGACAGATACGCAGTATTTT. Protein sequence: CASSGNRDLRTDTQYF. This chain links TRBV25-1 with TRBJ2-3; tentative D call: TRBD2 (6 bases). The CDR3 consists of 16 residues. The V end was cut by 4 bases, the J end by 3 bases, with 17 bases between. CDR1 and CDR2 (germline): MGHDK, SYGVNS.

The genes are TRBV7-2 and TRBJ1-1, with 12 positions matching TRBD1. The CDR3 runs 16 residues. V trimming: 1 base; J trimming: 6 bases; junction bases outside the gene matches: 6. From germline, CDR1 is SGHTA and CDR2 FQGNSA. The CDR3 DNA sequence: TGTGCCAGCAGCTTAGGGGTCCGGGACAGGGGGCCTGAAGCTTTCTTT. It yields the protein CASSLGVRDRGPEAFF.

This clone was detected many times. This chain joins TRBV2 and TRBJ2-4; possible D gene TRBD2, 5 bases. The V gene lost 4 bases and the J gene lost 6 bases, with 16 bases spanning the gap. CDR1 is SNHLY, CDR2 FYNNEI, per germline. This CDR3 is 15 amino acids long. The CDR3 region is CASSVSSGLTNIQYF. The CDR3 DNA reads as TGTGCCAGCAGTGTTTCCAGCGGTCTAACAAACATTCAGTACTTC.

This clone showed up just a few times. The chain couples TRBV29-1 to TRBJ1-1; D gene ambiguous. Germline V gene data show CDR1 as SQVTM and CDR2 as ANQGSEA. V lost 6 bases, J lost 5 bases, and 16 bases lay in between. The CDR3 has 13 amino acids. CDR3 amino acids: CSVATNSDTEAFF. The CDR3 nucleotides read TGCAGCGTCGCAACCAATAGTGATACTGAAGCTTTCTTT.

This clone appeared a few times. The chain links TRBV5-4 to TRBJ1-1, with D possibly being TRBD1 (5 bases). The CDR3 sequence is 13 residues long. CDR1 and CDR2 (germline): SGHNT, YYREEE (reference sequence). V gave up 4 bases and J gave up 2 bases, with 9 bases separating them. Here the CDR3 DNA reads TGTGCCAGCAGCCCCCAGGGTAACACTGAAGCTTTCTTT. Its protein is CASSPQGNTEAFF.

Here the CDR3 reads CASSLGTTPYEQYF. The CDR3 coding sequence is TGTGCCAGCAGCTTAGGGACTACACCCTACGAGCAGTACTTC. The chain is built from TRBV5-4 and TRBJ2-7, with 7 bases identical to TRBD2. CDR3 length: 14 amino acids. Germline V lookup: CDR1 SGHNT, CDR2 YYREEE (reference sequence). J lost 2 bases, V lost 2 bases, and 4 bases had no gene match.

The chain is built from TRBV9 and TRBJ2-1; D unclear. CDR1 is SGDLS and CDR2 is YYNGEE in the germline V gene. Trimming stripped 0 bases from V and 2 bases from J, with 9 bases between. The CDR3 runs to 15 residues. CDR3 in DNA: TGTGCCAGCAGCGTAGCAGGTCAGACCTACAATGAGCAGTTCTTC. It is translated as CASSVAGQTYNEQFF. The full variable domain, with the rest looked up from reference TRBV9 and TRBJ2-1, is DSGVTQTPKHLITATGQRVTLRCSPRSGDLSVYWYQQSLDQGLQFLIQYYNGEERAKGNILERFSAQQFPDLHSELNLSSLELGDSALYFCASSVAGQTYNEQFFGPGTRLTVL.

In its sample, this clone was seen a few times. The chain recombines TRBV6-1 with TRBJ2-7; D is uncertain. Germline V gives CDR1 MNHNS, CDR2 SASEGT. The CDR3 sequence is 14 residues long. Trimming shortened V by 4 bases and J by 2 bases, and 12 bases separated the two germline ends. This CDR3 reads CASSATGRPYEQYF. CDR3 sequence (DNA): TGTGCCAGCAGTGCGACGGGTCGCCCCTACGAGCAGTACTTC.

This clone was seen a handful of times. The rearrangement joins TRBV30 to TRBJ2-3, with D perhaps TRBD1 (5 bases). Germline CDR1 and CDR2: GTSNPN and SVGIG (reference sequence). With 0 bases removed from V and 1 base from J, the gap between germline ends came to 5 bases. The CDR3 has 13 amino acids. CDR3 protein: CAWSVQGTDTQYF. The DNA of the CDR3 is TGTGCCTGGAGTGTACAGGGCACAGATACGCAGTATTTT. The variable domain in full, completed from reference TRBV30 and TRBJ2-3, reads SQTIHQWPATLVQPVGSPLSLECTVEGTSNPNLYWYRQAAGRGLQLLFYSVGIGQISSEVPQNLSASRPQDRQFILSSKKLLLSDSGFYLCAWSVQGTDTQYFGPGTRLTVL.

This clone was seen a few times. The CDR3: CASSHPAGLAKNIQYF. As DNA, the CDR3 is TGCGCCAGCAGTCACCCCGCAGGGCTAGCCAAAAACATTCAGTACTTC. The chain joins TRBV23-1 to TRBJ2-4; weak D call: TRBD1 (5 bases). TRBV23-1 has ORF status, its function being uncertain. The CDR3 has 16 amino acids. Trimming left V 3 bases short and J 0 bases short, with 12 bases between.

CDR3 amino acids: CASSNRHQSLGGNEQFF. CDR3 DNA sequence: TGTGCCAGCAGCAACCGCCACCAGAGCCTCGGGGGCAATGAGCAGTTCTTC. The chain couples TRBV7-8 to TRBJ2-1; a possible D gene is TRBD2 (6 bases). This CDR3 has 17 residues. V was pared by 5 bases and J by 6 bases, with 23 bases between. Per germline, CDR1 SGHVS and CDR2 FQNEAQ.

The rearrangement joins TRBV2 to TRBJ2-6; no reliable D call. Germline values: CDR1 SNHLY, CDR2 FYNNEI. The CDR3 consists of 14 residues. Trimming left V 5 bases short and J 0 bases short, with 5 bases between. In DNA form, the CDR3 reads TGTGCCAGCAGTCACGGCTCTGGGGCCAACGTCCTGACTTTC. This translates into CASSHGSGANVLTF.

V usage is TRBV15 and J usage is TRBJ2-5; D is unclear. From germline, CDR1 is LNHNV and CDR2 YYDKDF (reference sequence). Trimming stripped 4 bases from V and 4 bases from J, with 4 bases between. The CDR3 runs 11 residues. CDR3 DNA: TGTGCCACCAGCACGGGAGAGACCCAGTACTTC. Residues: CATSTGETQYF.

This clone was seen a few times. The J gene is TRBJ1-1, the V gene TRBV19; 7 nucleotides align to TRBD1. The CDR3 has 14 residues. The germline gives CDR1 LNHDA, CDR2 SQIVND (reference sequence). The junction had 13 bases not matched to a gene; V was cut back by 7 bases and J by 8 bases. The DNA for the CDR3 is TGTGCCAGTACATACAGGGGCGCCAACCAAGAAGCTTTCTTT. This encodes CASTYRGANQEAFF.

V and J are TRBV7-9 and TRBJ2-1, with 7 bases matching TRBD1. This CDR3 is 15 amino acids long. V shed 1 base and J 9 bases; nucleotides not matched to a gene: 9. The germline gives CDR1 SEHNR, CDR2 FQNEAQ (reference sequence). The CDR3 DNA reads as TGTGCCAGCAGCTTAGAGGGGGCCGAGCGCGGTGAGCAGTTCTTC. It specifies CASSLEGAERGEQFF.

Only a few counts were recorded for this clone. The CDR3 sequence: CASSQESLPGYTF. In DNA, the CDR3 is TGCGCCAGCAGCCAAGAATCCCTTCCTGGCTACACCTTC. The chain is built from TRBV4-1 and TRBJ1-2; D gene unclear. Trimming took 0 bases from V and 7 from J, leaving 9 bases between them. Germline CDR1 reads MGHRA; CDR2 reads YSYEKL. CDR3 length equals 13 residues.